The clone carrying this T cell receptor beta chain was recorded a few times. As it was prepared, the TCRbeta library received unique molecular identifiers. MiXCR, applied by TCRdb to the PCR reads, yields one record per CDR3 protein. The table shows hundreds of thousands of distinct CDR3 sequences, with roughly a sixth occurring only once. These data belong to a study of T-cell reconstitution after alpha-beta-depleted transplantation in children. The receptor was derived from a male patient between 2 and 15 years old who had a stem cell transplant for acute lymphoblastic leukemia, so the T cells may come from the graft donor. The sample here was PBMCs, mostly from graft donor cells, taken 360 days after TCRalphabeta/CD19-depleted stem cell transplant.

The CDR3 loop is CASSKPGAITWGELFF. For the CDR3, the DNA is TGTGCCAGCAGCAAACCGGGAGCAATAACTTGGGGGGAGCTGTTTTTT. This chain links TRBV7-9 with TRBJ2-2; a possible D gene is TRBD2 (6 bases). V gave up 5 bases and J gave up 8 bases, with 21 bases separating them. The CDR3 covers 16 residues. Germline assignment: CDR1 SEHNR and CDR2 FQNEAQ (reference sequence). Filled out from reference TRBV7-9 and TRBJ2-2, the complete variable domain reads DTGVSQNPRHKITKRGQNVTFRCDPISEHNRLYWYRQTLGQGPEFLTYFQNEAQLEKSRLLSDRFSAERPKGSFSTLEIQRTEQGDSAMYLCASSKPGAITWGELFFGEGSRLTVL.